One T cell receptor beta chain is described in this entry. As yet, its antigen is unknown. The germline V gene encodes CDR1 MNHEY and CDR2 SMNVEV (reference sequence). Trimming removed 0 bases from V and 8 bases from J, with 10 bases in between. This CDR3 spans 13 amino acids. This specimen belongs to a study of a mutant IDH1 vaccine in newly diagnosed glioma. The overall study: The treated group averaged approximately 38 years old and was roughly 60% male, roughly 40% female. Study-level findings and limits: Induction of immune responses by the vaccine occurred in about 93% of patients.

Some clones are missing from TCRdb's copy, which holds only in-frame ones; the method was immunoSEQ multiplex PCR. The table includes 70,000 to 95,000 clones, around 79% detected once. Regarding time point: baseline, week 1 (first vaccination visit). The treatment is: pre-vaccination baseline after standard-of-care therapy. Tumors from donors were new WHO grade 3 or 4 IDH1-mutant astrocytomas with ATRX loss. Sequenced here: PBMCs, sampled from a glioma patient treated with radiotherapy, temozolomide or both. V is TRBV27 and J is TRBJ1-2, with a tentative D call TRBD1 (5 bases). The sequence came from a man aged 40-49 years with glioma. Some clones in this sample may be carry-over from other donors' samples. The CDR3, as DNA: TGTGCCAGCAGTTTATCGCAGGGTGGAGGCTACACCTTC. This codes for CASSLSQGGGYTF.